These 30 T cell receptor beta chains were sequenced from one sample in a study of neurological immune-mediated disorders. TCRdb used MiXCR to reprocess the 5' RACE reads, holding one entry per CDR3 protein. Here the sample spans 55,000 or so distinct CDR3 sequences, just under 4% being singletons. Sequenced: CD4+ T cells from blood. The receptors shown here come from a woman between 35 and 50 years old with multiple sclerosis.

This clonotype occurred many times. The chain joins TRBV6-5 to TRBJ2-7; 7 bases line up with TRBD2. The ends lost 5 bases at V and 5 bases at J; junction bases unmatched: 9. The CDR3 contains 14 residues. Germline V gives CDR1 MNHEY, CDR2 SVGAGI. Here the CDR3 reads CASSPTAGRDEQYF. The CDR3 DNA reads TGTGCCAGCAGTCCCACCGCGGGGAGGGACGAGCAGTACTTC.

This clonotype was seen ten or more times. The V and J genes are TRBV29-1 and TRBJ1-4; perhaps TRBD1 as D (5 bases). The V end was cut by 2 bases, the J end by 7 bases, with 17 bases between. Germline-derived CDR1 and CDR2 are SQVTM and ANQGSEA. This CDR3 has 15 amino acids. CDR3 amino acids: CSVERTGTPGEKLFF. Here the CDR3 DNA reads TGCAGCGTTGAACGGACCGGGACCCCAGGTGAAAAACTGTTTTTT.

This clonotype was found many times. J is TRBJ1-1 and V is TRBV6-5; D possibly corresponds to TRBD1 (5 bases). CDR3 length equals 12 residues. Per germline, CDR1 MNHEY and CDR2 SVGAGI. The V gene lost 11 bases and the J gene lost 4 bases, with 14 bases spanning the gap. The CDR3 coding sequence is TGTGCCCCCCCTAGGGGTTTCACTGAAGCTTTCTTT. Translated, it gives CAPPRGFTEAFF.

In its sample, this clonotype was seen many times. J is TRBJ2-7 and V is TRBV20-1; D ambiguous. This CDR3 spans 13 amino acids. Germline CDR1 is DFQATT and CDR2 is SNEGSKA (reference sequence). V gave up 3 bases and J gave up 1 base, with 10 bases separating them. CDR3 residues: CSARSQRSYEQYF. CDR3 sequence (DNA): TGCAGTGCTAGGAGCCAGCGATCCTACGAGCAGTACTTC.

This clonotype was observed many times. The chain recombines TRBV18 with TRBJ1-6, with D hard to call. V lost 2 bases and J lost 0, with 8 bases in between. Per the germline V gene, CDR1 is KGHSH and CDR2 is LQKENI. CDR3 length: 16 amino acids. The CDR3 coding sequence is TGTGCCAGCTCACCAAGCCAGAACTCCTATAATTCACCCCTCCACTTT. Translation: CASSPSQNSYNSPLHF.

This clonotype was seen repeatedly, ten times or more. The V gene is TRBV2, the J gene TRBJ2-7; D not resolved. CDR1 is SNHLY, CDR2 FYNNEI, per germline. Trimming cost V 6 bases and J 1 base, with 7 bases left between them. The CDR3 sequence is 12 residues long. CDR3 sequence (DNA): TGTGCCAGCAGCACAGCTTCCTACGAGCAGTACTTC. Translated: CASSTASYEQYF.

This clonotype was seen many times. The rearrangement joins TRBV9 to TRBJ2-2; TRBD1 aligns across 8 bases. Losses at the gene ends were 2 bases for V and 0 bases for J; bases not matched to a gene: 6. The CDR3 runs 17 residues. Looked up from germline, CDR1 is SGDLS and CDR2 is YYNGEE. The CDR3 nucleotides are TGTGCCAGCAGCGTCCTGACAGGGGCGACGAACACCGGGGAGCTGTTTTTT. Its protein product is CASSVLTGATNTGELFF.

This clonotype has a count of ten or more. In nucleotides, the CDR3 is TGCGCCAGCAGTGAGTCTTTAGGGGCGCGTGGCTACACCTTC. It encodes CASSESLGARGYTF. The genes are TRBV10-2 and TRBJ1-2, with D tentatively TRBD1 (5 bases). The CDR3 loop spans 14 amino acids. The germline V and J ends were trimmed by 0 bases and 7 bases, with 12 bases remaining between them. Germline values: CDR1 WSHSY, CDR2 SAAADI.

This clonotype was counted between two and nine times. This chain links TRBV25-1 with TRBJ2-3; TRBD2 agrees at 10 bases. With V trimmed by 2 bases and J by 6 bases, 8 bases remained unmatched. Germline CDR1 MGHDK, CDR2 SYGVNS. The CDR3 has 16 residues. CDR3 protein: CASSEISGGATDTQYF. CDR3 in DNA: TGTGCCAGCAGTGAAATCAGCGGGGGGGCCACGGATACGCAGTATTTT. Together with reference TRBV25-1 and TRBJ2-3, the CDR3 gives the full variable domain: EADIYQTPRYLVIGTGKKITLECSQTMGHDKMYWYQQDPGMELHLIHYSYGVNSTEKGDLSSESTVSRIRTEHFPLTLESARPSHTSQYLCASSEISGGATDTQYFGPGTRLTVL.

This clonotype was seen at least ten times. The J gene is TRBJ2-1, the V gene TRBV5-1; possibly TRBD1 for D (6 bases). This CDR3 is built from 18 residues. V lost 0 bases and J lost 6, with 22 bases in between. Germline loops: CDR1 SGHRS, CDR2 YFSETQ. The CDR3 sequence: CASSLESQGIGRANEQFF. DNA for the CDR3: TGCGCCAGCAGCTTGGAGTCCCAGGGGATAGGACGGGCCAATGAGCAGTTCTTC.

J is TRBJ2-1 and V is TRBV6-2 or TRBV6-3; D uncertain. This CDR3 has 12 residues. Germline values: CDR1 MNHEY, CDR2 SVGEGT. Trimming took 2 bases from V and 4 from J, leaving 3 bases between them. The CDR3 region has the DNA TGTGCCAGCAGTTACAGGTACAATGAGCAGTTCTTC. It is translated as CASSYRYNEQFF.

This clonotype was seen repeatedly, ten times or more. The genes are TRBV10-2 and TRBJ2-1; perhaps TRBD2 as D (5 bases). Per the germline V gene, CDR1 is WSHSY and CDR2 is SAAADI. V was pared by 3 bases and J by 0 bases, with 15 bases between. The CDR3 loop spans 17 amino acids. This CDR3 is CASSDPSGYSSYNEQFF. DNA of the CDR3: TGCGCCAGCAGTGACCCCAGCGGCTATAGCTCCTACAATGAGCAGTTCTTC.

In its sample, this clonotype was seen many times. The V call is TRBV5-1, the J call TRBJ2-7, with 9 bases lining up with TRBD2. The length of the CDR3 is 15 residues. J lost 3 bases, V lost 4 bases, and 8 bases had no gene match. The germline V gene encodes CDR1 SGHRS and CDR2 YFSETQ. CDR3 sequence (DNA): TGCGCCAGCAGCCCCATTAGCGGGGGCAACTACGAGCAGTACTTC. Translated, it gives CASSPISGGNYEQYF.

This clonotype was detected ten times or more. The CDR3 loop reads CASSQGRYRNTGELFF. The CDR3 DNA follows: TGCGCCAGCAGCCAAGGGCGGTACAGGAACACCGGGGAGCTGTTTTTT. The chain joins TRBV4-1 to TRBJ2-2; D call uncertain. This CDR3 contains 16 residues. V was trimmed by 1 base and J by 1 base, leaving 10 bases between them. CDR1 is MGHRA and CDR2 is YSYEKL in the germline V gene.

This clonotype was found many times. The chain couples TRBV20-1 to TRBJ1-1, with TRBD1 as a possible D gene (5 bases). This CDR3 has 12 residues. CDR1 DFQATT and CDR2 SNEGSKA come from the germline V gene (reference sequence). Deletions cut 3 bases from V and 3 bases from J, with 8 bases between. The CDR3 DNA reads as TGCAGTGCTAGGGGACGACACACTGAAGCTTTCTTT. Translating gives CSARGRHTEAFF.

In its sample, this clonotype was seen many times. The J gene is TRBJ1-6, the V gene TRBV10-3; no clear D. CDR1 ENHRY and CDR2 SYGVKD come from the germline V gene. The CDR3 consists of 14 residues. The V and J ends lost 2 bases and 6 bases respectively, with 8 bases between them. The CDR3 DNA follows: TGTGCCATCAGTGAGCCGGGGATTAATTCACCCCTCCACTTT. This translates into CAISEPGINSPLHF.

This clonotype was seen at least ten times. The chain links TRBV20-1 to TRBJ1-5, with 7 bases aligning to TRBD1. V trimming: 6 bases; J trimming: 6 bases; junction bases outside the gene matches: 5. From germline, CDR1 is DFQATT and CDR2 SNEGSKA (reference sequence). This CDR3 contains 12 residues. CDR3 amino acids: CSANDRAQPQHF. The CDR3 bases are TGCAGTGCAAACGACAGGGCTCAGCCCCAGCATTTT.

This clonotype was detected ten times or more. The CDR3 here is CASSDGDNFPYEQYF. Here the CDR3 DNA reads TGTGCCAGCAGTGACGGGGACAACTTTCCCTACGAGCAGTACTTC. The chain employs TRBV6-4 and TRBJ2-7; D is perhaps TRBD1 (6 bases). Trimming shortened V by 2 bases and J by 2 bases, and 13 bases separated the two germline ends. Germline-derived CDR1 and CDR2 are MRHNA and SNTAGT. CDR3 size: 15 residues.

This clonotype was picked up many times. CDR3 nucleotides: TGTGCCAGCAGTTACCACAATCAAGCGACTGAAGCTTTCTTT. It specifies CASSYHNQATEAFF. V and J are TRBV27 and TRBJ1-1; D gene uncertain. CDR1 is MNHEY, CDR2 SMNVEV, per germline (reference sequence). Trimming cost V 4 bases and J 5 bases, with 14 bases left between them. This CDR3 has 14 residues.

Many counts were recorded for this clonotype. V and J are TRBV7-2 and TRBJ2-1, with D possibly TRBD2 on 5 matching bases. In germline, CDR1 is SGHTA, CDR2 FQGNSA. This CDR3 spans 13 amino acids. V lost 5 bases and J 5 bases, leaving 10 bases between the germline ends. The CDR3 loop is CASSPGLNNEQFF. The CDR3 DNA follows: TGTGCCAGCAGCCCCGGACTTAACAATGAGCAGTTCTTC.

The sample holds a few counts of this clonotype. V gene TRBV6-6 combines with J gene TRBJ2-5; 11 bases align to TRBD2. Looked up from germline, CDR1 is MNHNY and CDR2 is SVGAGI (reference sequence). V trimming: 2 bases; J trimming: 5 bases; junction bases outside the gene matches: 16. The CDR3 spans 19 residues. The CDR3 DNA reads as TGTGCCAGCAGTTACCCCTGGGGTAGCGGGGGGGCACTACATGAGACCCAGTACTTC. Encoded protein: CASSYPWGSGGALHETQYF.

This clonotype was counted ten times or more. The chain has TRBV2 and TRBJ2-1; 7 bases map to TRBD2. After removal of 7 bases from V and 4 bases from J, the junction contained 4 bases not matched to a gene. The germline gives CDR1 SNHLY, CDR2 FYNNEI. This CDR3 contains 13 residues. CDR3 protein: CASTSGGYNEQFF. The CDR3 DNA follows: TGTGCCAGCACGTCGGGGGGTTACAATGAGCAGTTCTTC.

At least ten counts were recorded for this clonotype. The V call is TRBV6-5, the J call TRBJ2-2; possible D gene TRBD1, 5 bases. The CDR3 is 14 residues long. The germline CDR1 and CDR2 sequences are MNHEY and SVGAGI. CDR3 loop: CASGRQSNTGELFF. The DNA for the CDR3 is TGTGCATCCGGGCGACAGTCGAACACCGGGGAGCTGTTTTTT.

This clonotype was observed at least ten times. CDR3 in DNA: TGTGCCAGCTCACCAAGGCAAGAGGATGGCTACACCTTC. This codes for CASSPRQEDGYTF. The gene calls are TRBV18 and TRBJ1-2; unclear D gene. CDR1 KGHSH and CDR2 LQKENI come from the germline V gene. V was cut by 2 bases and J by 6 bases, with 10 bases left in between. CDR3 length: 13 residues.

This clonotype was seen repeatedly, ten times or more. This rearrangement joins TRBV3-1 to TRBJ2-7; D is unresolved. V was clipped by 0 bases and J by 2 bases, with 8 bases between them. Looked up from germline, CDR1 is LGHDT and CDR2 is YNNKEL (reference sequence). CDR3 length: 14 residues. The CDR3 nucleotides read TGTGCCAGCAGCCAAGAGGTCCGCGCCTACGAGCAGTACTTC. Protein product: CASSQEVRAYEQYF.

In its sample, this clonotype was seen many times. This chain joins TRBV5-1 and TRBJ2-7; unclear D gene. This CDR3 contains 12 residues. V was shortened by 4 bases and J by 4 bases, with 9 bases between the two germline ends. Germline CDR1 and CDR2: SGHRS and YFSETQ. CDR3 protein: CASSRDKYEQYF. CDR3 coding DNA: TGCGCCAGCAGCCGTGACAAGTACGAGCAGTACTTC.

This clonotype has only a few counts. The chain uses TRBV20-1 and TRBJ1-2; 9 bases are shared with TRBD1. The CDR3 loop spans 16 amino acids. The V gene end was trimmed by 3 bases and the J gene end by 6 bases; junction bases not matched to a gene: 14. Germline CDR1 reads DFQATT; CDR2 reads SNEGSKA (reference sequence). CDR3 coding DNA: TGCAGTGCTAGGACCCCCGGGACAGGGAAGGAGAATGGCTACACCTTC. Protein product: CSARTPGTGKENGYTF.

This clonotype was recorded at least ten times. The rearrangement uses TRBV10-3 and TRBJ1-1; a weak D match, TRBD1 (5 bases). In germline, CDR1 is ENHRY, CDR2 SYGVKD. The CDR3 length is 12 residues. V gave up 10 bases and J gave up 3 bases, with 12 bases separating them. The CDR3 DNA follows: TGTGCCACCCGGGGGGGAGACACTGAAGCTTTCTTT. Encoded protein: CATRGGDTEAFF.

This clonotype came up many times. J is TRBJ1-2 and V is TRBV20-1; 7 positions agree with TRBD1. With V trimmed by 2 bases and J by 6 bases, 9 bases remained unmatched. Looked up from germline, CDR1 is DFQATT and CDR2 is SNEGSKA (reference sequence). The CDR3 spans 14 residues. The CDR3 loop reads CSARQGGTVDGYTF. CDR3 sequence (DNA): TGCAGTGCTAGACAGGGGGGGACAGTCGATGGCTACACCTTC.

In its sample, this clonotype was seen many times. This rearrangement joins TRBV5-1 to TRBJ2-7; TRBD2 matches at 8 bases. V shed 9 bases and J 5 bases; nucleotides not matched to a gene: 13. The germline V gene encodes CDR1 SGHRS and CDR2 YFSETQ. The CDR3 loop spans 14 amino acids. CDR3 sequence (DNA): TGCGCCACCAGAAGGCCGGGACTAGGAAACGAGCAGTACTTC. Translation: CATRRPGLGNEQYF.